These 11 T cell receptor beta chains were sequenced from one sample in a study of shared clonotypes between healthy human individuals. TCRdb's copy holds only in-frame clones and misses some; the assay was immunoSEQ multiplex PCR. The sample contains more than 2,000,000 clones, 85% to 95% of which appear only once. Material: naive CD4+ T cells from PBMCs. Sample subset: CD45RA+ positively selected. The receptors were gathered from a man aged 18 to 30 in good health. Some clones in this sample may be carry-over from other donors' samples.

This CDR3 is CASSENLRREEFF. The CDR3 DNA sequence: TGTGCCAGCAGTGAAAATTTGAGGAGGGAGGAGTTCTTC. The gene calls are TRBV6-1 and TRBJ2-1, with D possibly matching TRBD2 (6 bases). The CDR3 extends over 13 amino acids. The V and J ends lost 2 bases and 14 bases respectively, with 16 bases between them. From germline, CDR1 is MNHNS and CDR2 SASEGT.

The chain links TRBV7-2 to TRBJ2-3; a possible D gene is TRBD2 (5 bases). V lost 3 bases, J lost 0 bases, and 7 bases lay in between. The CDR3 consists of 14 residues. The germline V gene encodes CDR1 SGHTA and CDR2 FQGNSA. CDR3 sequence: CASSLDLSTDTQYF. CDR3 DNA sequence: TGTGCCAGCAGCTTGGACTTGAGCACAGATACGCAGTATTTT.

The chain carries TRBV7-2 and TRBJ2-1; possibly TRBD2 for D (5 bases). Germline CDR1 reads SGHTA; CDR2 reads FQGNSA. There are 17 residues in the CDR3. V shed 6 bases and J shed 3 bases, with 21 bases lying between them. CDR3 sequence (DNA): TGTGCCAGCAGATTGGGTGGAACCATCCGGGGCTACAATGAGCAGTTCTTC. Translation gives CASRLGGTIRGYNEQFF.

The DNA for the CDR3 is TGTGCCAGCTCTCCTCTTGGCTATGGCTACACCTTC. Amino acids: CASSPLGYGYTF. This chain links TRBV9 with TRBJ1-2; D uncertain. V lost 7 bases and J lost 4, with 11 bases in between. Per the germline V gene, CDR1 is SGDLS and CDR2 is YYNGEE. The CDR3 runs to 12 residues.

The chain couples TRBV10-3 to TRBJ2-7; D remains ambiguous. From germline, CDR1 is ENHRY and CDR2 SYGVKD. V lost 4 bases and J 2 bases, leaving 12 bases between the germline ends. The CDR3 has 14 amino acids. Here the CDR3 DNA reads TGTGCCATCAGTGGGACGGAAGTTCCCTACGAGCAGTACTTC. It codes for CAISGTEVPYEQYF.

This chain connects TRBV19 to TRBJ2-3, with unresolved D. CDR1 is LNHDA and CDR2 is SQIVND in the germline V gene (reference sequence). The CDR3 runs 11 residues. V dropped 5 bases and J dropped 8 bases, with 8 bases sitting between them. The CDR3 region is CASSYLATQYF. The CDR3 region has the DNA TGTGCCAGTAGTTATCTGGCTACGCAGTATTTT. The full variable domain, completed using reference TRBV19 and TRBJ2-3, is DGGITQSPKYLFRKEGQNVTLSCEQNLNHDAMYWYRQDPGQGLRLIYYSQIVNDFQKGDIAEGYSVSREKKESFPLTVTSAQKNPTAFYLCASSYLATQYFGPGTRLTVL.

Concerning this clone itself: Mismatch with germline at one junction end may stem from a read error. The gene calls are TRBV28 and TRBJ2-1; 7 bases agree with TRBD2. Germline V gene sequence: CDR1 MDHEN, CDR2 SYDVKM. This CDR3 contains 13 residues. The CDR3 DNA reads TGTGCCAGCACGCGGGGGTCCTCCAATGAGCAGTTCTTC. Its translation is CASTRGSSNEQFF.

V and J are TRBV28 and TRBJ2-7; TRBD1 matches 9 bases. Germline loops: CDR1 MDHEN, CDR2 SYDVKM. The V gene end was trimmed by 7 bases and the J gene end by 10 bases; junction bases not matched to a gene: 5. The CDR3 runs to 11 residues. CDR3 protein: CASTGTGNQYF. In nucleotides, the CDR3 is TGTGCCAGCACCGGGACAGGGAATCAGTACTTC.

The chain has TRBV6-1 and TRBJ2-5; the D gene could be TRBD1 or TRBD2 (5 bases each). CDR3 length: 12 amino acids. The V and J ends lost 2 bases and 7 bases respectively, with 8 bases between them. CDR1 MNHNS and CDR2 SASEGT come from the germline V gene. The CDR3 nucleotides read TGTGCCAGCAGTGAAAGAGGGGCGACCCAGTACTTC. This sequence encodes CASSERGATQYF.

This rearrangement joins TRBV10-1 to TRBJ1-5; the D gene is possibly TRBD1 (5 bases). The CDR3 loop spans 12 amino acids. With 6 bases removed from V and 7 bases from J, the gap between germline ends came to 10 bases. Germline values: CDR1 WNHNN, CDR2 SYGVQD (reference sequence). In nucleotides, the CDR3 is TGCGCCAGCAGGAGGGGATTGCAGCCCCAGCATTTT. It specifies CASRRGLQPQHF.

The chain has TRBV7-3 and TRBJ2-7; unclear D gene. The CDR3 consists of 13 residues. Trimming left V 5 bases short and J 3 bases short, with 11 bases between. Germline CDR1 and CDR2: SGHTA and FQGTGA. The CDR3 DNA reads TGTGCCAGCAGCGGACCGTCTAGCTACGAGCAGTACTTC. Translating it yields CASSGPSSYEQYF.